This record covers a single T cell receptor beta chain. Its antigen remains unknown. Sequencing of cultured CD4+ T cell DNA used the Oncomine TCR Beta short-read assay. Each CDR3 protein gets one entry after TCRdb re-called the PCR reads with MiXCR. Among about 25,000 distinct CDR3 sequences listed, 43% were seen once. This specimen belongs to a study of vaccination and CD4 T cells after COVID-19. Study-wide background: The convalescents comprised six males and four females, two of them Hispanic.

V lost 8 bases and J lost 6, with 10 bases in between. The germline V gene encodes CDR1 SNHLY and CDR2 FYNNEI. There are 12 residues in the CDR3. Documented treatment: roughly nine-day PBMC culture with coronavirus spike peptide pools or control peptides (ViraFEST assay). Positive PCR tests came between March and December 2020, ahead of the US Alpha, Beta and Delta variants. General study results and limits: Convalescent patients showed a median about 86% of reactive clones that were seen only post-vaccination.

The sequenced sample consisted of CD4+ T cells from blood, cultured in vitro. The sequence came from a human donor who had recovered from COVID-19. The chain recombines TRBV2 with TRBJ2-2; D unclear. The CDR3 sequence is CASGIYAGELFF. DNA for the CDR3: TGTGCCAGCGGCATATACGCCGGGGAGCTGTTTTTT.